A selection of T cell receptor beta chains follows, all from one sample in a study of T cells after yellow fever vaccination. TCRdb re-analysed the 5' RACE reads in MiXCR, keeping a single row per CDR3 protein. The sample consists of some 99,000 distinct CDR3 sequences, less than 6% of them appearing once. This sample comprised CD8+ T cells sorted from PBMCs, obtained 10 days after the yellow fever booster vaccination. The receptor set was obtained from a man aged 18 to 29 who received the YFV17D yellow fever vaccine. CDR3s include the opening cysteine and the closing phenylalanine or tryptophan. A D gene is named only where the DNA matches it firmly. Size values are once, few and many counts, or a class for expanded clones, and some rows have none.

CACAGITDTQYF	TGTGCCTGTGCGGGGATCACAGATACGCAGTATTTT	few	.	TRBV12-3/TRBV12-4	TRBJ2-3
CASSSGLAGVSYNEQFF	TGTGCCAGCAGCTCCGGACTAGCGGGGGTGTCCTACAATGAGCAGTTCTTC	many	TRBD2	TRBV7-9	TRBJ2-1
CSARDSGAGGNNEQFF	TGCAGTGCTAGAGATTCAGGGGCGGGGGGCAACAATGAGCAGTTCTTC	.	TRBD2	TRBV20-1	TRBJ2-1
CASSWTSGVTDTQYF	TGTGCCAGCAGTTGGACTAGCGGGGTGACAGATACGCAGTATTTT	.	TRBD2	TRBV27	TRBJ2-3
CASSDPGTGPYEQYF	TGTGCCAGCTCAGACCCCGGGACAGGGCCCTACGAGCAGTACTTC	few	TRBD1	TRBV18	TRBJ2-7
CASSYPGRGETQYF	TGTGCCAGCAGTTACCCGGGTCGGGGAGAGACCCAGTACTTC	few	.	TRBV6-5	TRBJ2-5
CASSPPLNLAGSSYNEQFF	TGTGCCAGCAGCCCGCCCCTGAACCTAGCGGGGAGCTCCTACAATGAGCAGTTCTTC	.	TRBD2	TRBV7-9	TRBJ2-1
CATSRALGLMGETQYF	TGTGCCACCAGCAGAGCATTGGGACTTATGGGGGAGACCCAGTACTTC	many	.	TRBV15	TRBJ2-5
CASSSGNQPQHF	TGTGCCAGCAGCTCCGGCAATCAGCCCCAGCATTTT	many	.	TRBV7-9	TRBJ1-5
CASSLEAGNYGYTF	TGTGCCAGCAGTCTAGAGGCAGGCAACTATGGCTACACCTTC	.	.	TRBV7-2	TRBJ1-2
CASSFRAGDMNTEAFF	TGTGCCAGCAGTTTTAGGGCAGGGGACATGAACACTGAAGCTTTCTTT	few	.	TRBV28	TRBJ1-1
CASSERQGSGGELFF	TGTGCCAGCAGTGAGCGACAGGGCAGTGGCGGGGAGCTGTTTTTT	few	TRBD1	TRBV6-1	TRBJ2-2
CASSQKGHRVSYEQYF	TGCGCCAGCAGCCAAAAAGGTCACAGGGTTTCCTACGAGCAGTACTTC	many	.	TRBV4-3	TRBJ2-7
CASSVAGNPGETQYF	TGTGCCAGCAGCGTAGCGGGGAACCCCGGAGAGACCCAGTACTTC	few	.	TRBV9	TRBJ2-5
CASSQEGTSGGSLVNTQYF	TGTGCCAGCAGCCAAGAGGGGACTAGCGGGGGTTCCCTAGTGAATACGCAGTATTTT	few	TRBD2	TRBV4-2	TRBJ2-3
CASSNTGSASTEAFF	TGTGCCAGCAGCAATACAGGTTCGGCGAGCACTGAAGCTTTCTTT	few	.	TRBV6-5	TRBJ1-1
CASTTGISLYNEQFF	TGCGCCAGCACTACAGGGATTTCCCTCTACAATGAGCAGTTCTTC	few	.	TRBV5-1	TRBJ2-1
CSARQGDKLFF	TGCAGCGCAAGACAGGGGGATAAACTGTTTTTT	few	TRBD1	TRBV29-1	TRBJ1-4
CASSLGTTYEQYF	TGTGCCAGCAGCTTAGGGACAACCTACGAGCAGTACTTC	many	.	TRBV7-9	TRBJ2-7
CASSLGSRTPPDTDTQYF	TGTGCCAGCAGCTTAGGGTCCAGGACACCACCCGACACAGATACGCAGTATTTT	many	.	TRBV7-8	TRBJ2-3
CASSPHGGAEQYF	TGTGCCAGCAGCCCCCATGGCGGGGCCGAGCAGTACTTC	few	.	TRBV7-2	TRBJ2-7
CASSLPKGEQFF	TGCGCCAGCAGCCTTCCTAAGGGTGAGCAGTTCTTC	few	.	TRBV4-1	TRBJ2-1
CASSFRVDEKLFF	TGTGCCAGCAGTTTCAGGGTAGATGAAAAACTGTTTTTT	.	.	TRBV28	TRBJ1-4
CASSDLGPREQFF	TGTGCCAGCAGCGATCTAGGGCCTAGGGAGCAGTTCTTC	few	.	TRBV6-5	TRBJ2-1
CASSYRTGTTEAFF	TGTGCCAGCAGCTACCGGACAGGGACCACTGAAGCTTTCTTT	.	TRBD1	TRBV7-2	TRBJ1-1
CATSDRDSNYGYTF	TGTGCCACCAGTGATCGAGACAGCAACTATGGCTACACCTTC	.	.	TRBV24-1	TRBJ1-2
CASSLGVAEAFF	TGTGCCAGTAGTTTAGGGGTGGCTGAAGCTTTCTTT	few	.	TRBV19	TRBJ1-1
CATFVGTASGSYNEQFF	TGTGCCACCTTCGTAGGGACAGCCTCCGGCTCCTACAATGAGCAGTTCTTC	few	TRBD1	TRBV12-3/TRBV12-4	TRBJ2-1
CASNPPGQGTDTQYF	TGTGCCAGCAACCCCCCGGGACAGGGGACAGATACGCAGTATTTT	.	TRBD1	TRBV6-1	TRBJ2-3
CASSLIAGPDNEQFF	TGTGCCAGCAGCTTAATAGCGGGGCCGGACAATGAGCAGTTCTTC	.	TRBD2	TRBV7-8	TRBJ2-1
CASTLGQNTEAFF	TGTGCCAGCACCCTGGGGCAAAACACTGAAGCTTTCTTT	few	.	TRBV12-3/TRBV12-4	TRBJ1-1
CASSQETGINEQFF	TGTGCCAGCAGCCAAGAAACAGGTATCAATGAGCAGTTCTTC	many	.	TRBV3-1	TRBJ2-1
CASSSYRGPGELFF	TGCGCCAGCAGCTCCTACAGGGGTCCCGGGGAGCTGTTTTTT	.	TRBD1	TRBV4-1	TRBJ2-2
CASSPPGYYNEQFF	TGTGCCAGCAGCCCTCCCGGGTACTACAATGAGCAGTTCTTC	few	.	TRBV7-2	TRBJ2-1
CATSRADRRNTEAFF	TGTGCCACCAGCAGGGCTGACAGGCGGAACACTGAAGCTTTCTTT	few	.	TRBV15	TRBJ1-1
CASRAETSEAFF	TGTGCCAGCAGGGCTGAGACCTCTGAAGCTTTCTTT	many	.	TRBV5-4	TRBJ1-1
CASSPPWGSTNYGYTF	TGTGCCAGCAGCCCCCCTTGGGGCTCGACTAACTATGGCTACACCTTC	many	.	TRBV7-2	TRBJ1-2